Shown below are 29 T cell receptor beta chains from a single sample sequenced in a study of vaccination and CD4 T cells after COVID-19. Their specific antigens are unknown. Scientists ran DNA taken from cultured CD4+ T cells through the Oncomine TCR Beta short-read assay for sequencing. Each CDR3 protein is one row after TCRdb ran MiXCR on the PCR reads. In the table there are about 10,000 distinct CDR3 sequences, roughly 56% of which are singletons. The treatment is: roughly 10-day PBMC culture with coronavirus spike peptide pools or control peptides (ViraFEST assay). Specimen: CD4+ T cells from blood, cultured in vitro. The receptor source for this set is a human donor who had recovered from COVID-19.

The CDR3 DNA sequence: TGTGCCAGTAGTATAGATCACGGCAGGGGGGCTGTCTATGGCTACACCTTC. Encoded protein: CASSIDHGRGAVYGYTF. The J gene is TRBJ1-2, the V gene TRBV19; 7 bases fit TRBD1. CDR1 and CDR2 from the germline V gene are LNHDA and SQIVND (reference sequence). The CDR3 extends over 17 amino acids. J was trimmed by 4 bases and V by 0 bases; bases with no gene match: 11.

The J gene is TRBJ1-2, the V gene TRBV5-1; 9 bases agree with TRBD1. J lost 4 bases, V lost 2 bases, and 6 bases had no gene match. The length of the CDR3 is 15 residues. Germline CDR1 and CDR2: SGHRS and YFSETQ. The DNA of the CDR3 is TGCGCCAGCAGCTTACGGGGACAGGGCATCTATGGCTACACCTTC. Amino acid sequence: CASSLRGQGIYGYTF.

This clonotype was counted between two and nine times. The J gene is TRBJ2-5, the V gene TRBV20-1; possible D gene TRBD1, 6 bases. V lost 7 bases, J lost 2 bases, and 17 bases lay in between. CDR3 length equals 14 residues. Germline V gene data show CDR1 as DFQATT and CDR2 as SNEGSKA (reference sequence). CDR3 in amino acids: CSGSTLGAQETQYF. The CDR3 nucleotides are TGCAGTGGCTCAACGTTGGGGGCGCAAGAGACCCAGTACTTC.

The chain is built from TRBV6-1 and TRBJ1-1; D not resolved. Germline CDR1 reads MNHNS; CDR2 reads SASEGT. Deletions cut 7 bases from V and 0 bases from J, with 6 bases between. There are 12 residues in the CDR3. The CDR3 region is CASNSLNTEAFF. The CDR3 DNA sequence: TGTGCCAGCAATTCTCTGAACACTGAAGCTTTCTTT.

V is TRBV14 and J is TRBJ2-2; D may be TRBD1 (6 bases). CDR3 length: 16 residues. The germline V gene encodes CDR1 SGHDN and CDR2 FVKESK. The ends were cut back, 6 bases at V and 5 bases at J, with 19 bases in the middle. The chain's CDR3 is CASRPGHQSVTGELFF. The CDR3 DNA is TGTGCCAGCAGACCGGGACACCAATCGGTAACCGGGGAGCTGTTTTTT.

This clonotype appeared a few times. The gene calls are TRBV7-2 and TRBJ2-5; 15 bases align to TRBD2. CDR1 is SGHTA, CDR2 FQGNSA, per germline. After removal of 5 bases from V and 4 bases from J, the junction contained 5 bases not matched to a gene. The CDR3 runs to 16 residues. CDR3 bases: TGTGCCAGCAGCCTGGGACTAGCGGGGGGAATAGAGACCCAGTACTTC. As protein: CASSLGLAGGIETQYF. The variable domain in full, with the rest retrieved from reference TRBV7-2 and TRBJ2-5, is GAGVSQSPSNKVTEKGKDVELRCDPISGHTALYWYRQSLGQGLEFLIYFQGNSAPDKSGLPSDRFSAERTGGSVSTLTIQRTQQEDSAVYLCASSLGLAGGIETQYFGPGTRLLVL.

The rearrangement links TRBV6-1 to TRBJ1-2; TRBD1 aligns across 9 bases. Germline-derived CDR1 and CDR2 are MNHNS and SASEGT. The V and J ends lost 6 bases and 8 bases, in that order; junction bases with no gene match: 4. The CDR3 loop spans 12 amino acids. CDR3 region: CASRGQGMGYTF. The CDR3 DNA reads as TGTGCCAGCAGGGGACAGGGAATGGGCTACACCTTC.

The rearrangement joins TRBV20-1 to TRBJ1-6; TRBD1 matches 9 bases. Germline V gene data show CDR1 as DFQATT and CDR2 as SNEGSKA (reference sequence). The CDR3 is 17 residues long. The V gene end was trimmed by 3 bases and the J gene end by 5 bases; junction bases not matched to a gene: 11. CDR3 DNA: TGCAGTGCTAGGGACAGGGGTTCCCCTATTAATAATTCACCCCTCCACTTT. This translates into CSARDRGSPINNSPLHF.

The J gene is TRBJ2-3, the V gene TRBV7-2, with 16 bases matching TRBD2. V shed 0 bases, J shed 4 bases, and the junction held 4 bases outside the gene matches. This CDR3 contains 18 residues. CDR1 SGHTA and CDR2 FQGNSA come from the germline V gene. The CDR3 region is CASSLAGTSGGAADTQYF. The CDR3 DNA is TGTGCCAGCAGCTTAGCTGGGACTAGCGGGGGGGCCGCAGATACGCAGTATTTT.

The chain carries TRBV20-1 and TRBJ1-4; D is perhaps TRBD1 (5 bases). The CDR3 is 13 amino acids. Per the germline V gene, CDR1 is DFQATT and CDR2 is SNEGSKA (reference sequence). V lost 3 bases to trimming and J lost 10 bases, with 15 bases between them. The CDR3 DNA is TGCAGTGCTAGCGGGCCGGGGGGAGGAAAACTGTTTTTT. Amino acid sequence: CSASGPGGGKLFF.

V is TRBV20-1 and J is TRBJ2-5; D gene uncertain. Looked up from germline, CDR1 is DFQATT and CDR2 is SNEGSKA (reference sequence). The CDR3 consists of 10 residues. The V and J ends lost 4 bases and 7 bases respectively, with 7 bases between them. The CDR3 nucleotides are TGCAGTGCTAAGGGCACGACCCAGTACTTC. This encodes CSAKGTTQYF.

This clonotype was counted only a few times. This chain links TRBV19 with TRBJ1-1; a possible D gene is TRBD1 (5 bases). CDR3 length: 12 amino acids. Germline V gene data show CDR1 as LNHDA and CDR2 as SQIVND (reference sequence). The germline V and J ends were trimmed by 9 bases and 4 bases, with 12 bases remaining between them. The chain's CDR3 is CASQGGVTEAFF. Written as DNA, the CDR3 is TGTGCCAGCCAGGGCGGAGTCACTGAAGCTTTCTTT. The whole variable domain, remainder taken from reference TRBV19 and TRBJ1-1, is DGGITQSPKYLFRKEGQNVTLSCEQNLNHDAMYWYRQDPGQGLRLIYYSQIVNDFQKGDIAEGYSVSREKKESFPLTVTSAQKNPTAFYLCASQGGVTEAFFGQGTRLTVV.

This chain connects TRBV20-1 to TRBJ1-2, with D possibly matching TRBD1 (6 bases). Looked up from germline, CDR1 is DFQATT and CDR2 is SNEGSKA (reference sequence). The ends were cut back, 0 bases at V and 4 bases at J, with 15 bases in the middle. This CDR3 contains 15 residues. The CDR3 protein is CSARDLGRGSYGYTF. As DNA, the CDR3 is TGCAGTGCTAGAGATCTCGGCAGGGGATCCTATGGCTACACCTTC.

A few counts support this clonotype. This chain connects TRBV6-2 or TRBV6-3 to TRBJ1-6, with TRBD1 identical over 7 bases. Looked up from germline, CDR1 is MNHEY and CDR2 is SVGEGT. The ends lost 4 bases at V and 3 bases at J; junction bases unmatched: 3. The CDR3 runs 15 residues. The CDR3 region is CASSFRDSYNSPLHF. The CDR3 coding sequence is TGTGCCAGCAGTTTCCGGGACAGCTATAATTCACCCCTCCACTTT.

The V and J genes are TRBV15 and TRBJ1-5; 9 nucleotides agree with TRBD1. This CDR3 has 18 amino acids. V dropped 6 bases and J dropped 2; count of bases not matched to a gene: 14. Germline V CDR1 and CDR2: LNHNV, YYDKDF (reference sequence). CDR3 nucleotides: TGTGCCACCAGTCCGACAGGGGGGATAGATCGGGGCAATCAGCCCCAGCATTTT. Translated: CATSPTGGIDRGNQPQHF.

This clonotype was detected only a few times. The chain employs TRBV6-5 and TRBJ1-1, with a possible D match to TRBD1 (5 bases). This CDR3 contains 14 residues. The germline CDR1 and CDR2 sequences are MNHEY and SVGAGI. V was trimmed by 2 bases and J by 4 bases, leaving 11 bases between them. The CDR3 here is CASSYAGTTTEAFF. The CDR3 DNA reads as TGTGCCAGCAGTTACGCAGGGACGACCACTGAAGCTTTCTTT.

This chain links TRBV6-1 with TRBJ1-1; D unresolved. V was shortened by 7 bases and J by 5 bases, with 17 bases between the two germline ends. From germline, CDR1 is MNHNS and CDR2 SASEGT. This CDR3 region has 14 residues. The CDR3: CASNPPGKRTEAFF. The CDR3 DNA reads TGTGCCAGCAACCCTCCGGGGAAGAGAACTGAAGCTTTCTTT.

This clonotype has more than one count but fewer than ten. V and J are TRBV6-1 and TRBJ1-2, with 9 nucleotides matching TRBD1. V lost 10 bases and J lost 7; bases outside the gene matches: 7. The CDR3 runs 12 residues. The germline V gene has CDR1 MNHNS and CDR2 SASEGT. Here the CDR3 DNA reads TGTGCCACCCACAGGGGGCAGGGTGGCTACACCTTC. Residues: CATHRGQGGYTF.

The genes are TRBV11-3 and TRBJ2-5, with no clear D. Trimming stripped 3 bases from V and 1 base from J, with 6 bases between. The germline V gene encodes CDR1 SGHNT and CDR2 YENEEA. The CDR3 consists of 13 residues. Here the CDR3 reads CASSFSTQETQYF. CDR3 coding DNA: TGTGCCAGCAGCTTCAGTACCCAAGAGACCCAGTACTTC.

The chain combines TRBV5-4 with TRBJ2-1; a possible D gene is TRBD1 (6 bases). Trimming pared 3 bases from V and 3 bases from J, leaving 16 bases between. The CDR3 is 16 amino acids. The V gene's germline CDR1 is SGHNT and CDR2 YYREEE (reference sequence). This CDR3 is CASSSEQTGYYNEQFF. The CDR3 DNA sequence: TGTGCCAGCAGCTCAGAGCAGACAGGTTACTACAATGAGCAGTTCTTC.

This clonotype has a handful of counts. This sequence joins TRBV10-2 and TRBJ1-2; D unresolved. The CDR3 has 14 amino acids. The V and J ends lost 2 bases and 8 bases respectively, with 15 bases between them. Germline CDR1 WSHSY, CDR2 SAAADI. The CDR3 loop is CASSELALGSGYTF. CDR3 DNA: TGCGCCAGCAGTGAGCTCGCCCTTGGGTCCGGCTACACCTTC.

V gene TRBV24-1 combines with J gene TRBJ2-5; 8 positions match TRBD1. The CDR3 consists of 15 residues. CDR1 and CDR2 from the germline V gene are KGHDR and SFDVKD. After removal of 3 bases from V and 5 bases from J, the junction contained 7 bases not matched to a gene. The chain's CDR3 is CATSDTRDRKETQYF. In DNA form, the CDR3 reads TGTGCCACCAGTGATACACGGGACAGGAAGGAGACCCAGTACTTC.

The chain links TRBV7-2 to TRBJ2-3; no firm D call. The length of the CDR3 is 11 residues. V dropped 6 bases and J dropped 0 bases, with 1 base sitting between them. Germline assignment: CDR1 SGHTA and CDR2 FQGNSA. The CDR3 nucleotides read TGTGCCAGCAGAAGCACAGATACGCAGTATTTT. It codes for CASRSTDTQYF.

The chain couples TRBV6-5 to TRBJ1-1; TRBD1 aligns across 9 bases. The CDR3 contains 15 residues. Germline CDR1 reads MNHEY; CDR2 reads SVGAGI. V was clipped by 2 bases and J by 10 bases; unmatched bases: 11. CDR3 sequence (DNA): TGTGCCAGCAGTTACACCGGGACAGGGTCCCGGAGAGCTTTCTTT. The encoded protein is CASSYTGTGSRRAFF.

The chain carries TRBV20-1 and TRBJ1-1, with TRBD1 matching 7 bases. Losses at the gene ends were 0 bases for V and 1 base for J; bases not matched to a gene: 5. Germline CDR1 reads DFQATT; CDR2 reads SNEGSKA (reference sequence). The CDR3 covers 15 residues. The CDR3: CSARDFRTGNTEAFF. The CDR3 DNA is TGCAGTGCTAGAGATTTCCGGACAGGGAACACTGAAGCTTTCTTT.

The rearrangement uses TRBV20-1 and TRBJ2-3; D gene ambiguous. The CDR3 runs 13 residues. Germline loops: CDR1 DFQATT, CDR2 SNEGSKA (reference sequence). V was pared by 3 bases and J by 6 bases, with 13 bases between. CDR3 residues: CSARSVALDTQYF. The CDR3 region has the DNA TGCAGTGCTAGGTCCGTGGCTCTTGATACGCAGTATTTT.

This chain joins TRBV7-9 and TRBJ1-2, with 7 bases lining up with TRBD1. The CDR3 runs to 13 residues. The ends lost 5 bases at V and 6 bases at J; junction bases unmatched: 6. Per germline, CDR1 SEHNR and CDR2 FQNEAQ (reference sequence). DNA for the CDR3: TGTGCCAGCAGCCGCCGGGACAGTGATGGCTACACCTTC. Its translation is CASSRRDSDGYTF. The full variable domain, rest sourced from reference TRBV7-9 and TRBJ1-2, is DTGVSQNPRHKITKRGQNVTFRCDPISEHNRLYWYRQTLGQGPEFLTYFQNEAQLEKSRLLSDRFSAERPKGSFSTLEIQRTEQGDSAMYLCASSRRDSDGYTFGSGTRLTVV.

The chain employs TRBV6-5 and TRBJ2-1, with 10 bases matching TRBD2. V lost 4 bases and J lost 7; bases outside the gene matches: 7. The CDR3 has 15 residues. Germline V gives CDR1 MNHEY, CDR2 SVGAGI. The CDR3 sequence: CASSLGTSGVNEQFF. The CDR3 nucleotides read TGTGCCAGCAGTTTGGGTACTAGCGGGGTTAATGAGCAGTTCTTC.

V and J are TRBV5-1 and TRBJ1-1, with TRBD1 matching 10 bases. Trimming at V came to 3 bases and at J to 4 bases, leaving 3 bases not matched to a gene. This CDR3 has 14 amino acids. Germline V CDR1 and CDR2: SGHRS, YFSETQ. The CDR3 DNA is TGCGCCAGCAGCTCTGGACAGGGGGGCACTGAAGCTTTCTTT. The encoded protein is CASSSGQGGTEAFF.